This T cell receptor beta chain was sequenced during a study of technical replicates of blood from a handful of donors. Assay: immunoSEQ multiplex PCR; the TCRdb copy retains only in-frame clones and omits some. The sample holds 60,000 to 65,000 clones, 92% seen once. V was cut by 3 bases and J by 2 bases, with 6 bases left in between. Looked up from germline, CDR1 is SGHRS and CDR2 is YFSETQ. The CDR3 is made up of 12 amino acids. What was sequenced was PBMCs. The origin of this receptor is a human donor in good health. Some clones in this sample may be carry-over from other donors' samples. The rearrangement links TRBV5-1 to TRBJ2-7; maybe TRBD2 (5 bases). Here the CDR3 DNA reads TGCGCCAGCAGCTCCGGGGCCTACGAGCAGTACTTC. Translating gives CASSSGAYEQYF.